The rows below give T cell receptor beta chains drawn from one sample of a study of blood T cell repertoires in COVID-19. The assay was immunoSEQ multiplex PCR, and TCRdb's table has in-frame clones only and misses some. The table records 650,000 to 800,000 clones, 80% to 90% of them present only once. What was sequenced was peripheral blood. The receptor set was obtained from a woman between 18 and 30 years old with acute or convalescent COVID-19. Both conserved end residues are part of each CDR3. Each record gives: CDR3 DNA, CDR3 protein, CDR3 length, V gene, J gene, D gene, clone size. A D gene is named only where the DNA matches it firmly. Clone size is not always given. Where it is, it says once, few, many or a class for expanded clones.

TGTGCCTGGAGTGTAACAGGGGGAGAAGGCTACACCTTC	CAWSVTGGEGYTF	13	TRBV30	TRBJ1-2	TRBD1	NA
TGTGCCAGCAGCCAAGATCCTTCGGGACAGGGGGCTTTATTCTATGGCTACACCTTC	CASSQDPSGQGALFYGYTF	19	TRBV4-2	TRBJ1-2	TRBD1	NA
TGTGCCAGTAGAGGTCGACAGGGGAACACTGAAGCTTTCTTT	CASRGRQGNTEAFF	14	TRBV19	TRBJ1-1	TRBD1	NA
TGTGCCACCAGGAGTAGTCAAGAGACCCAGTACTTC	CATRSSQETQYF	12	TRBV15	TRBJ2-5	NA	NA
TGTGCCAGCAGCCGCGAGGGGACAGGGAGTAATCAGCCCCAGCATTTT	CASSREGTGSNQPQHF	16	TRBV6-2/TRBV6-3	TRBJ1-5	TRBD1	NA
TGTGCCAGCAGTCGGGGACAGTGGTTTTCTGGAAACACCATATATTTT	CASSRGQWFSGNTIYF	16	TRBV14	TRBJ1-3	TRBD1	NA
TGCGCCAGCAGCTTGCAGGGAAGGTGGACCTATAATTCACCCCTCCACTTT	CASSLQGRWTYNSPLHF	17	TRBV5-1	TRBJ1-6	NA	NA
TGTGCCAGCAGTGGGATGACAGGGTACTTCTCTGGAAACACCATATATTTT	CASSGMTGYFSGNTIYF	17	TRBV2	TRBJ1-3	TRBD1	NA
TGCAGCGTTTCGCGAGGGCGCGGGGCAAACTATGGCTACACCTTC	CSVSRGRGANYGYTF	15	TRBV29-1	TRBJ1-2	NA	few
TGTGCCAGCTCTACCAGGCGTGACACTGAAGCTTTCTTT	CASSTRRDTEAFF	13	TRBV18	TRBJ1-1	NA	few
TGTGCCAGCAGCCCCGGGAGCTATGGCTACACCTTC	CASSPGSYGYTF	12	TRBV3-1/TRBV3-2	TRBJ1-2	NA	NA
TGCAGCGTTATCCGCAGGACATCTAATGAAAAACTGTTTTTT	CSVIRRTSNEKLFF	14	TRBV29-1	TRBJ1-4	NA	NA
TGTGCCAGCAGCGACGGTAGGGGCGAAGCTTTCTTT	CASSDGRGEAFF	12	TRBV5-8	TRBJ1-1	NA	few
TGTGCCACCAGGGGGGAGGGAGAGGGCAATCAGCCCCAGCATTTT	CATRGEGEGNQPQHF	15	TRBV24-1	TRBJ1-5	NA	NA
TGTGCCAGCAGCTGGGGGCCATCCTATGGCTACACCTTC	CASSWGPSYGYTF	13	TRBV5-5	TRBJ1-2	NA	NA
TGTGCCAGCAGCCCCACGGGATTCGGATTGAAGGAGCAGTACTTC	CASSPTGFGLKEQYF	15	TRBV7-2	TRBJ2-7	NA	once
TGTGCTAGTGGTTTCCTGACGGACAGGGAGGGCTATGGCTACACCTTC	CASGFLTDREGYGYTF	16	TRBV12-5	TRBJ1-2	TRBD1	NA